This T cell receptor (beta chain) was captured by sequencing in a study of cytomegalovirus exposure and HLA in healthy donors. Researchers ran the PCR with 60 Vbeta and 13 Jbeta primers. Sequencing used immunoSEQ multiplex PCR; TCRdb keeps in-frame clones, though not all of them. The table records 140,000 to 150,000 clones, 60% to 80% of them present only once. Study-level points and caveats: Later analysis indicated greater clonal expansion among HLA-associated TCR beta chains than among equally common other chains. Later analysis showed TCR association rates varying by HLA locus, highest for DRB1 and lowest for HLA-C. In a later analysis, several top co-occurrence clusters appeared linked to parvovirus B19, influenza, CMV and Epstein-Barr virus.

This clone was seen a handful of times. Antigen: not known. Sequencing was done on a sample of PBMCs. The sequence came from a woman between 25 and 40 years old in good health and CMV-seronegative.

CDR3 nucleotides: TGTGCCACCAGCAGAGCGGGGGGATCTGGAAACACCATATATTTT. It is translated as CATSRAGGSGNTIYF. The chain joins TRBV15 to TRBJ1-3; D possibly corresponds to TRBD1 (5 bases). V was clipped by 1 base and J by 1 base, with 8 bases between them. Per the germline V gene, CDR1 is LNHNV and CDR2 is YYDKDF (reference sequence). CDR3 length: 15 residues. The whole variable domain, filled in from reference TRBV15 and TRBJ1-3, reads DAMVIQNPRYQVTQFGKPVTLSCSQTLNHNVMYWYQQKSSQAPKLLFHYYDKDFNNEADTPDNFQSRRPNTSFCFLDIRSPGLGDTAMYLCATSRAGGSGNTIYFGEGSWLTVV.